This paragraph covers one TCR beta chain sequence. The target antigen is unknown. Libraries were prepared by immunoSEQ multiplex PCR; TCRdb keeps only in-frame clonotypes and omits some of them. Among almost 55,000 clones listed, under 95% were seen once. Looked up from germline, CDR1 is MNHNS and CDR2 is SASEGT. CDR3 length: 15 residues. Trimming removed 7 bases from V and 3 bases from J, with 16 bases in between. This entry is derived from a study of graft-versus-host responses after intestinal transplantation. Study findings and constraints: Declines in HvG clones occurring early post-transplant were associated with peak circulating GvH clone levels. Recipient marrow contained GvH clones, some of which appeared first in ileum or blood.

The genes are TRBV6-1 and TRBJ1-5; a weak D match, TRBD1 (6 bases). The specimen comprised PBMCs, sampled 650 to 690 days after intestinal transplant. This sequence originates from a human patient who received an intestinal transplant, so some T cells may come from the graft donor. The CDR3 coding sequence is TGTGCCAGCAACTCGGACAGATCCCCCAATCAGCCCCAGCATTTT. Amino acids: CASNSDRSPNQPQHF.